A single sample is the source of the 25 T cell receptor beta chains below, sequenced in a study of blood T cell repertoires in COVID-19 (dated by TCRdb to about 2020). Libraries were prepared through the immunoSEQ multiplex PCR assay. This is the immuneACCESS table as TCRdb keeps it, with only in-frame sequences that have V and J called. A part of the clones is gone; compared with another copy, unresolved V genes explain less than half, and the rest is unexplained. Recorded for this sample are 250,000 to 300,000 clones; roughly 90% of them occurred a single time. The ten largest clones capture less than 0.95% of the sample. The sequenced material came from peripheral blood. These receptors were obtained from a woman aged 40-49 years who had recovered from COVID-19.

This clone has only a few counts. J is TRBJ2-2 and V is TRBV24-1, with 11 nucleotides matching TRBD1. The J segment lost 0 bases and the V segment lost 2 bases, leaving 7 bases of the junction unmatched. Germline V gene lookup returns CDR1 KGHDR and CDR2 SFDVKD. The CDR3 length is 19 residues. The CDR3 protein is CATSDSGTGGSSNTGELFF. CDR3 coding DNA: TGTGCCACCAGTGATTCTGGGACAGGGGGGTCGTCGAACACCGGGGAGCTGTTTTTT.

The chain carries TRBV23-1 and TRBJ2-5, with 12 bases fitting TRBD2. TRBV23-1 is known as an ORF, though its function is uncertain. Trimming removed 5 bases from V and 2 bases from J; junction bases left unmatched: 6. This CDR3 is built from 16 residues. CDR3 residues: CASSYLAGGGQETQYF. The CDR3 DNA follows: TGCGCCAGCAGTTACCTAGCGGGGGGGGGACAAGAGACCCAGTACTTC.

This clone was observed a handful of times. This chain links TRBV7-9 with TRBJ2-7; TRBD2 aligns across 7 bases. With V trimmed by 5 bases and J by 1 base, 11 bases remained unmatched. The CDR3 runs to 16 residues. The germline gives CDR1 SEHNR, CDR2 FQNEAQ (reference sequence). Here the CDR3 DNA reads TGTGCCAGCAGCCCCGGGGCGGGAGACTGGTCCTACGAGCAGTACTTC. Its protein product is CASSPGAGDWSYEQYF.

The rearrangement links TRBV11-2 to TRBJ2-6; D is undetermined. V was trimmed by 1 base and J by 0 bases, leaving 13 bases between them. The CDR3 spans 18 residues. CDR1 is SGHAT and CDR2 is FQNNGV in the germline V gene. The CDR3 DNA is TGTGCCAGCAGCTTAGCGCTCGGTCACAGCTCTGGGGCCAACGTCCTGACTTTC. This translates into CASSLALGHSSGANVLTF.

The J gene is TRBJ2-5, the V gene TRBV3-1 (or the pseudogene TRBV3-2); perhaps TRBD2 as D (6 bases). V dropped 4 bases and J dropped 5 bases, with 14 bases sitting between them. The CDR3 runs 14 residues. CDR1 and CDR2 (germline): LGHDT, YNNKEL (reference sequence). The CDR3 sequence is CASSPSGSGETQYF. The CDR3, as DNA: TGTGCCAGCAGCCCGAGCGGAAGCGGGGAGACCCAGTACTTC.

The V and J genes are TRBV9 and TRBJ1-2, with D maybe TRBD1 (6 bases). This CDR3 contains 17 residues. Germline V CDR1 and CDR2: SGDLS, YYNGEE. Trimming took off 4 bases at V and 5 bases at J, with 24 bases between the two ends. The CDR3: CASSPGTSSLTEYGYTF. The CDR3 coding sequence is TGTGCCAGCAGCCCCGGGACATCTTCCCTAACAGAGTATGGCTACACCTTC.

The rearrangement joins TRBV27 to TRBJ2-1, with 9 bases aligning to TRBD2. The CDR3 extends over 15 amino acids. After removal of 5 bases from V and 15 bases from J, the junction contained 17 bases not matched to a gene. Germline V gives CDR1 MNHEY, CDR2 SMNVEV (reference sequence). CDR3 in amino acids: CASSAITGLASGGFF. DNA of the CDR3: TGTGCCAGCAGTGCCATCACCGGACTAGCGTCGGGGGGGTTCTTC.

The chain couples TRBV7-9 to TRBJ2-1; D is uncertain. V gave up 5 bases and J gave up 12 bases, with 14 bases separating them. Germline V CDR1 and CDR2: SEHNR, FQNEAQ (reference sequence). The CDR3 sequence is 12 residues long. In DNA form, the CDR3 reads TGTGCCAGCAGCCCCCCGACCCGAGGGCAGTTCTTC. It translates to CASSPPTRGQFF.

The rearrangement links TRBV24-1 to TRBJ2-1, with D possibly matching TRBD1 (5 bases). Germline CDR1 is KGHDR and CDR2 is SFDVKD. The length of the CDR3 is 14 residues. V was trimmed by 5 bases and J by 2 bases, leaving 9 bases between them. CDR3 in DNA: TGTGCCACCAGTGGGGCAGGGACCTACAATGAGCAGTTCTTC. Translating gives CATSGAGTYNEQFF.

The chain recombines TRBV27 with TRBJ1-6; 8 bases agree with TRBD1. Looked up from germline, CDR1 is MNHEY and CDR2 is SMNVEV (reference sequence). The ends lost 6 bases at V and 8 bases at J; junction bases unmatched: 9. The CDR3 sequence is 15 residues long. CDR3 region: CASRNQGAAHSPLHF. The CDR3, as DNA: TGTGCCAGCAGAAATCAGGGGGCTGCGCATTCACCCCTCCACTTT.

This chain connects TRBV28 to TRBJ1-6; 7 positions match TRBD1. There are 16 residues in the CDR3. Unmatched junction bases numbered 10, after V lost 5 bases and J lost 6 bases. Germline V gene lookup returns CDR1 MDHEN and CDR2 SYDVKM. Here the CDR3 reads CASSRTTGAPNSPLHF. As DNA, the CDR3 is TGTGCCAGCAGTCGTACCACAGGGGCCCCTAATTCACCCCTCCACTTT.

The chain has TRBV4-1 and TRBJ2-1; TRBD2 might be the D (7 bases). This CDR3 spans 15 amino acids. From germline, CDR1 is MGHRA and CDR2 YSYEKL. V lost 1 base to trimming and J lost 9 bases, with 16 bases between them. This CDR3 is CASSQVQGLRAEQFF. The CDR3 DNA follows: TGCGCCAGCAGCCAAGTACAGGGACTACGCGCTGAGCAGTTCTTC.

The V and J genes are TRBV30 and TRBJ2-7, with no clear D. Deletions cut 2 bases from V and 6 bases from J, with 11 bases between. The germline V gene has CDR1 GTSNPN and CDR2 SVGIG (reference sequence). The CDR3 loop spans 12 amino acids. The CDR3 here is CAWSRSSPEQYF. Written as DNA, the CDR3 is TGTGCCTGGAGTCGGTCCTCACCCGAGCAGTACTTC.

As DNA, the CDR3 is TGTGCCAGCAGCCTCGGAGGCGCGGAACAGCCCCAGCATTTT. Encoded protein: CASSLGGAEQPQHF. The chain combines TRBV3-1 (or the pseudogene TRBV3-2) with TRBJ1-5, with no clear D. V lost 4 bases to trimming and J lost 7 bases, with 14 bases between them. Germline V gene data show CDR1 as LGHDT and CDR2 as YNNKEL (reference sequence). CDR3 size: 14 residues.

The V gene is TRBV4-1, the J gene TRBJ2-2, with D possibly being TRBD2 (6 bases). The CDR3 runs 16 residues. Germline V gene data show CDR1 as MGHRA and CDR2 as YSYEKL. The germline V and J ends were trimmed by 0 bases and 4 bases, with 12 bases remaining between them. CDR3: CASSQDGGRGTGELFF. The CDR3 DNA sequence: TGCGCCAGCAGCCAAGATGGGGGGAGAGGCACCGGGGAGCTGTTTTTT.

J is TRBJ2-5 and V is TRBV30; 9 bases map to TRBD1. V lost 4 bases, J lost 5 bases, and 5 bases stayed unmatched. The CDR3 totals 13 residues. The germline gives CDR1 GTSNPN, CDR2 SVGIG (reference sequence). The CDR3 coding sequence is TGTGCCTGGAACAGGGGGCTAGGGGAGACCCAGTACTTC. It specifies CAWNRGLGETQYF.

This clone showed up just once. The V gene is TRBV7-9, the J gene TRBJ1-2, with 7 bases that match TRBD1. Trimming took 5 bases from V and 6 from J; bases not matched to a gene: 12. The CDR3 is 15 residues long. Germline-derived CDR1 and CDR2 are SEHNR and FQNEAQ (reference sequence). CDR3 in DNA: TGTGCCAGCAGCCCAGTGGTGGGACAGCCTGATGGCTACACCTTC. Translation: CASSPVVGQPDGYTF.

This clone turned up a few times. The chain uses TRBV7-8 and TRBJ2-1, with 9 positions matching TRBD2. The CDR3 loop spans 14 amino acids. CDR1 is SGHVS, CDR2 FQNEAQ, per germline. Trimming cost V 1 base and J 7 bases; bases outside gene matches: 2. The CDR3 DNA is TGTGCCAGCAGCTTAGTGACTAGCGGTAATGAGCAGTTCTTC. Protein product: CASSLVTSGNEQFF.

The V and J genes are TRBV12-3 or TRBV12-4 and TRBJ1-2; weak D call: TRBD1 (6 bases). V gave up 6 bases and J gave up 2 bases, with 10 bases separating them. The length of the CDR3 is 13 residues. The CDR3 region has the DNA TGTGCCAGCAGCCCTACAGGGAACTATGGCTACACCTTC. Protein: CASSPTGNYGYTF.

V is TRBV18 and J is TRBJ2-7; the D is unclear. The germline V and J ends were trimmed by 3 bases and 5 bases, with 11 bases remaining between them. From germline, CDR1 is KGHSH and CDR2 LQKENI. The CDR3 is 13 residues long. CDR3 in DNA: TGTGCCAGCTCACCCCCTAGTTGGCACGAGCAGTACTTC. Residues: CASSPPSWHEQYF. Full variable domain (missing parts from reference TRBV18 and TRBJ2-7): NAGVMQNPRHLVRRRGQEARLRCSPMKGHSHVYWYRQLPEEGLKFMVYLQKENIIDESGMPKERFSAEFPKEGPSILRIQQVVRGDSAAYFCASSPPSWHEQYFGPGTRLTVT.

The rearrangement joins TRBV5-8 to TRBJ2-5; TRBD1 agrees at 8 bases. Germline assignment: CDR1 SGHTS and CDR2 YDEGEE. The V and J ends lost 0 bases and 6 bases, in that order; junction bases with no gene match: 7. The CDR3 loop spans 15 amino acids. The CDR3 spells CASSLEAGGPKTQYF. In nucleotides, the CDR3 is TGTGCCAGCAGCTTGGAGGCAGGGGGCCCCAAGACCCAGTACTTC.

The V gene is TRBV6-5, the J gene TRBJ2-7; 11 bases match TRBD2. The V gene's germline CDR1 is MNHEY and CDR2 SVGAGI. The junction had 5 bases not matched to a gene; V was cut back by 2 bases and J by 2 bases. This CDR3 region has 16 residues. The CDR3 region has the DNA TGTGCCAGCAGTTACCCCACTAGCGGGAGCACCTACGAGCAGTACTTC. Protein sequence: CASSYPTSGSTYEQYF.

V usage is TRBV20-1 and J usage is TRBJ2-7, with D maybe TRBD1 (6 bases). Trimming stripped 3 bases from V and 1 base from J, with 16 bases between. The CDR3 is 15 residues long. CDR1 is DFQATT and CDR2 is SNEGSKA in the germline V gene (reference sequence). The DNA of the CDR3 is TGCAGTGCTAGTAGATCACAGGGTTTTTCCTACGAGCAGTACTTC. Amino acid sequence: CSASRSQGFSYEQYF.

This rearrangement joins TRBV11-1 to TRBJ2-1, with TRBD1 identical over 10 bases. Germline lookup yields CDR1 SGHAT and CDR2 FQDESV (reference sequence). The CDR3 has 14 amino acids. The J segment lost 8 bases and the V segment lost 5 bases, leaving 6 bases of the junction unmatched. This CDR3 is CASSTGQGFDEQFF. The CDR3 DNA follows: TGTGCCAGCAGCACGGGACAGGGGTTTGATGAGCAGTTCTTC.

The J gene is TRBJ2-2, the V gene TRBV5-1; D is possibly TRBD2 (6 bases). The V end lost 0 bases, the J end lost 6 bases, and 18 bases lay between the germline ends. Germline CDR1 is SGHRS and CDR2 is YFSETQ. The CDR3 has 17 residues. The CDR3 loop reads CASSLAGGALSSGELFF. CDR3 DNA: TGCGCCAGCAGCTTGGCAGGCGGGGCCCTCTCGTCCGGGGAGCTGTTTTTT.